A selection of T cell receptor beta chains follows, all from one sample in a study of T cell responses to AZD1222 COVID-19 vaccine. The data were produced by immunoSEQ multiplex PCR, yet TCRdb's version contains in-frame clones alone and is incomplete. The sample includes roughly 120,000 clones, 85% to 90% seen only once; the top ten take over 8.5%. The starting material was peripheral blood, obtained on day 0 of AZD1222 vaccination. Receptors originate from an adult in good health. Both conserved end residues are trimmed from each CDR3. Fields, in order: J gene, V gene, clone size, CDR3 protein. Size is stated for part of the rows, as once, few or many counts, or as a class when the clone is expanded.

j_call: TRBJ2-1
v_call: TRBV7-2
clone_size: -
cdr3_aa: ASSLESFYNEQF

j_call: TRBJ1-1
v_call: TRBV27
clone_size: -
cdr3_aa: ASSLGGSAFEAF

j_call: TRBJ2-2
v_call: TRBV27
clone_size: medium-sized
cdr3_aa: ASSFTLAGELF

j_call: TRBJ1-1
v_call: TRBV6-2/TRBV6-3
clone_size: -
cdr3_aa: ASSYTRLEAF

j_call: TRBJ2-3
v_call: TRBV7-9
clone_size: -
cdr3_aa: ASSPRQGALYTQY

j_call: TRBJ1-2
v_call: TRBV7-8
clone_size: -
cdr3_aa: ASSISRVGYT

j_call: TRBJ1-5
v_call: TRBV3-1/TRBV3-2
clone_size: -
cdr3_aa: ASSLQRGDNQPQH

j_call: TRBJ1-5
v_call: TRBV18
clone_size: -
cdr3_aa: ASSTAGQSVYSNQPQH

j_call: TRBJ1-2
v_call: TRBV27
clone_size: once
cdr3_aa: ASSSYRGGYGYT

j_call: TRBJ2-1
v_call: TRBV5-4
clone_size: -
cdr3_aa: ASSFSGVYNEQF

j_call: TRBJ1-2
v_call: TRBV6-2/TRBV6-3
clone_size: -
cdr3_aa: ASSYSREGLYYGYT

j_call: TRBJ2-3
v_call: TRBV12-5
clone_size: -
cdr3_aa: ASGLPFEGSLDPAYTDTQY

j_call: TRBJ1-2
v_call: TRBV16
clone_size: -
cdr3_aa: ASSPDRPAGGYT

j_call: TRBJ1-2
v_call: TRBV29-1
clone_size: -
cdr3_aa: SVDPDYGYT

j_call: TRBJ1-4
v_call: TRBV3-1/TRBV3-2
clone_size: -
cdr3_aa: ASSPFRTGGEKLF

j_call: TRBJ1-2
v_call: TRBV3-1/TRBV3-2
clone_size: -
cdr3_aa: ASSKSGHPYGYT

j_call: TRBJ1-1
v_call: TRBV5-5
clone_size: -
cdr3_aa: ASSFRGEGYTEAF

j_call: TRBJ2-7
v_call: TRBV10-3
clone_size: few
cdr3_aa: AISEGIGSLYEQY

j_call: TRBJ2-5
v_call: TRBV11-3
clone_size: -
cdr3_aa: ASSRGEGRGETQY

j_call: TRBJ1-2
v_call: TRBV5-1
clone_size: -
cdr3_aa: ASSLSVQGPVGYT

j_call: TRBJ1-4
v_call: TRBV3-1/TRBV3-2
clone_size: once
cdr3_aa: ASSPWTGDFVNEKLF

j_call: TRBJ1-4
v_call: TRBV7-2
clone_size: few
cdr3_aa: ASSLSQGGGEKLF

j_call: TRBJ1-1
v_call: TRBV7-9
clone_size: -
cdr3_aa: ASSLVSRGDTEAF

j_call: TRBJ1-4
v_call: TRBV28
clone_size: few
cdr3_aa: ASSFAYGPINEKLF

j_call: TRBJ2-2
v_call: TRBV12-3/TRBV12-4
clone_size: -
cdr3_aa: ASSLRNTGELF

j_call: TRBJ2-2
v_call: TRBV3-1/TRBV3-2
clone_size: -
cdr3_aa: ASRPLANTGELF

j_call: TRBJ2-1
v_call: TRBV18
clone_size: -
cdr3_aa: AGAVASYNEQF

j_call: TRBJ1-2
v_call: TRBV19
clone_size: once
cdr3_aa: ASQGRGYT

j_call: TRBJ2-1
v_call: TRBV7-2
clone_size: -
cdr3_aa: ASRRSDQAQF

j_call: TRBJ2-1
v_call: TRBV18
clone_size: -
cdr3_aa: ASSPPSNRDEQF

j_call: TRBJ1-5
v_call: TRBV19
clone_size: -
cdr3_aa: ASSIETRRQPQH

j_call: TRBJ1-3
v_call: TRBV4-3
clone_size: -
cdr3_aa: ASSQTGTGNTIY

j_call: TRBJ2-3
v_call: TRBV28
clone_size: -
cdr3_aa: ASISGVTDTQY

j_call: TRBJ1-6
v_call: TRBV14
clone_size: -
cdr3_aa: ASSQDRTRNSPLH

j_call: TRBJ1-2
v_call: TRBV7-3
clone_size: -
cdr3_aa: ASSLMRESGYT

j_call: TRBJ1-5
v_call: TRBV5-6
clone_size: once
cdr3_aa: ASSPGLGNQPQH

j_call: TRBJ1-1
v_call: TRBV27
clone_size: -
cdr3_aa: ASSYGSEAF

j_call: TRBJ2-3
v_call: TRBV3-1/TRBV3-2
clone_size: -
cdr3_aa: ASSQGTRGSDTQY

j_call: TRBJ2-6
v_call: TRBV11-2
clone_size: -
cdr3_aa: ASSLQAGSGANVLT

j_call: TRBJ1-6
v_call: TRBV12-5
clone_size: -
cdr3_aa: ASGLVRGDSYNSPLH

j_call: TRBJ1-1
v_call: TRBV19
clone_size: -
cdr3_aa: ASSRDRRNTEAF

j_call: TRBJ1-3
v_call: TRBV6-5
clone_size: -
cdr3_aa: ASSFGGGLSGNTIY

j_call: TRBJ1-2
v_call: TRBV7-8
clone_size: -
cdr3_aa: ASSDTGGNYGYT

j_call: TRBJ2-4
v_call: TRBV6-2/TRBV6-3
clone_size: -
cdr3_aa: ASSYRGLRKNIQY

j_call: TRBJ2-3
v_call: TRBV19
clone_size: -
cdr3_aa: ASSIWGLRTAHTDTQY